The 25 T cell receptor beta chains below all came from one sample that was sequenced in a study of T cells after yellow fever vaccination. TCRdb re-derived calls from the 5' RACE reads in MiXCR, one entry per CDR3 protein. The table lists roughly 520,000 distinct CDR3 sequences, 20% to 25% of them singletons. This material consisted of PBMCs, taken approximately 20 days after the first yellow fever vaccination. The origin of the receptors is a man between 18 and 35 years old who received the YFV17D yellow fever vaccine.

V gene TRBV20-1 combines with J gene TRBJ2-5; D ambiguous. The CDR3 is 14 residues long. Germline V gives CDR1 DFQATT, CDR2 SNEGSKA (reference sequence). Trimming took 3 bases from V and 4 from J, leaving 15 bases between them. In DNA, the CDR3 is TGCAGTGCTAGTAGAGGCGCTAGAGCAGAGACCCAGTACTTC. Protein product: CSASRGARAETQYF.

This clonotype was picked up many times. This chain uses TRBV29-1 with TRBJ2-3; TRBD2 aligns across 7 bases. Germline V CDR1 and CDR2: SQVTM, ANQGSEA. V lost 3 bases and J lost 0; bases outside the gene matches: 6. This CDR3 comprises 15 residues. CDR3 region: CSVEAGRGSTDTQYF. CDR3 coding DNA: TGCAGCGTTGAGGCGGGGAGGGGTAGCACAGATACGCAGTATTTT.

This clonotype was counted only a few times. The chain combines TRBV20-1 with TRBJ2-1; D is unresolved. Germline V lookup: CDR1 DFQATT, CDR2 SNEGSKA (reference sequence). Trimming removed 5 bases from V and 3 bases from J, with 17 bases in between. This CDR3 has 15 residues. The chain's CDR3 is CSAPTRPRYYNEQFF. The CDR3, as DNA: TGCAGTGCTCCCACCCGTCCCCGATACTACAATGAGCAGTTCTTC.

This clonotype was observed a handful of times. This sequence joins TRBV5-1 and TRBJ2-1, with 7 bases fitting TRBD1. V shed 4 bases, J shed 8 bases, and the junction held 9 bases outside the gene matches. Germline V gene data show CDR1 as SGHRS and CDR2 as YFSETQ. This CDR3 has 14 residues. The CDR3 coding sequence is TGCGCCAGCAGCCCCCCAGGGGGATCGCATGAGCAGTTCTTC. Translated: CASSPPGGSHEQFF.

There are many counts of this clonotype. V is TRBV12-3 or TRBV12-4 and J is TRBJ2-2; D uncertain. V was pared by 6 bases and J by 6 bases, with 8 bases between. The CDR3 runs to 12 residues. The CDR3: CASSFLAGELFF. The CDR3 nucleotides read TGTGCCAGCAGCTTCCTGGCCGGGGAGCTGTTTTTT.

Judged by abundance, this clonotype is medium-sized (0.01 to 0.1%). The CDR3 sequence is CASSDSSGGANEQFF. DNA of the CDR3: TGTGCCAGCAGTGACTCGAGCGGGGGGGCAAATGAGCAGTTCTTC. V is TRBV6-4 and J is TRBJ2-1; 10 bases fit TRBD2. The CDR3 contains 15 residues. V gave up 0 bases and J gave up 7 bases; unmatched junction bases: 3. The V gene's germline CDR1 is MRHNA and CDR2 SNTAGT.

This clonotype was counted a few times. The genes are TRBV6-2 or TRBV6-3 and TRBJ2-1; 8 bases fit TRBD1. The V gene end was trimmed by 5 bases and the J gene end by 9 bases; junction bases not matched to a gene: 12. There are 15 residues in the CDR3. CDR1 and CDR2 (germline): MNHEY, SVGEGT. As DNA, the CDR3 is TGTGCCAGCAGTCTTGCGGACAGGGATTTGCCTGAGCAGTTCTTC. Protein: CASSLADRDLPEQFF.

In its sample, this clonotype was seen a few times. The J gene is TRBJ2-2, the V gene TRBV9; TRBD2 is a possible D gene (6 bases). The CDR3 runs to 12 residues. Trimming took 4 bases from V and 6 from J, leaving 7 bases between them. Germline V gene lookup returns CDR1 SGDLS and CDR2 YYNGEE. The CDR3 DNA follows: TGTGCCAGCAGCCGGAGGGCCGGGGAGCTGTTTTTT. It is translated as CASSRRAGELFF.

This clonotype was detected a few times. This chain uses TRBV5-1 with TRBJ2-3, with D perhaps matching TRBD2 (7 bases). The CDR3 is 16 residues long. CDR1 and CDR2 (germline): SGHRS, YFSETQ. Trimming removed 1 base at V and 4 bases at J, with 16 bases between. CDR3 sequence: CASSLMGGGPPDTQYF. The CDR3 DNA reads TGCGCCAGCAGCTTGATGGGGGGGGGCCCCCCAGATACGCAGTATTTT. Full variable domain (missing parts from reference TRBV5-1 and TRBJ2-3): KAGVTQTPRYLIKTRGQQVTLSCSPISGHRSVSWYQQTPGQGLQFLFEYFSETQRNKGNFPGRFSGRQFSNSRSEMNVSTLELGDSALYLCASSLMGGGPPDTQYFGPGTRLTVL.

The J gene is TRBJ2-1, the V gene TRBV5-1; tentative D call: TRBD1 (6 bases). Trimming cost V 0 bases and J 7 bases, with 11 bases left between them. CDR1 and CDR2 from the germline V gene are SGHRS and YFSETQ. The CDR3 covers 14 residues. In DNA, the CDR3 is TGCGCCAGCAGCTTGGGCCAGGGGATGAATGAGCAGTTCTTC. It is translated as CASSLGQGMNEQFF. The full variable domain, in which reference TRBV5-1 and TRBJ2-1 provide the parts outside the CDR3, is KAGVTQTPRYLIKTRGQQVTLSCSPISGHRSVSWYQQTPGQGLQFLFEYFSETQRNKGNFPGRFSGRQFSNSRSEMNVSTLELGDSALYLCASSLGQGMNEQFFGPGTRLTVL.

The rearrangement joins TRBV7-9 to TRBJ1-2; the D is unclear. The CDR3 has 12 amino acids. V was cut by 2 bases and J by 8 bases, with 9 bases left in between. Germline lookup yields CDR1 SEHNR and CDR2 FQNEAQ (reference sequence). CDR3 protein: CASSLNVEGYTF. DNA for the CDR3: TGTGCCAGCAGCTTAAACGTTGAAGGCTACACCTTC.

Here the CDR3 DNA reads TGTGCCACCAGCAGGAAAATAGACGGAGATACGCAGTATTTT. This gives the protein CATSRKIDGDTQYF. The rearrangement links TRBV15 to TRBJ2-3; D is undetermined. V shed 3 bases and J shed 5 bases, with 12 bases lying between them. The CDR3 has 14 amino acids. The germline V gene encodes CDR1 LNHNV and CDR2 YYDKDF (reference sequence).

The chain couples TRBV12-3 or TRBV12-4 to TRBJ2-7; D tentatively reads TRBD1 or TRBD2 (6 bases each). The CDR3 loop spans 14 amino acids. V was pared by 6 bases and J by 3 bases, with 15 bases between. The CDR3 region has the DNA TGTGCCAGCAGCCCACATGGGGGGCTCTACGAGCAGTACTTC. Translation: CASSPHGGLYEQYF.

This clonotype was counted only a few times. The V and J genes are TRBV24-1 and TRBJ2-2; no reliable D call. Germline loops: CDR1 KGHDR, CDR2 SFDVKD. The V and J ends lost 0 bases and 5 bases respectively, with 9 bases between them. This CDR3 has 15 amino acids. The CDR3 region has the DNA TGTGCCACCAGTGATTTGAACCGGCTAACCGGGGAGCTGTTTTTT. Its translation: CATSDLNRLTGELFF.

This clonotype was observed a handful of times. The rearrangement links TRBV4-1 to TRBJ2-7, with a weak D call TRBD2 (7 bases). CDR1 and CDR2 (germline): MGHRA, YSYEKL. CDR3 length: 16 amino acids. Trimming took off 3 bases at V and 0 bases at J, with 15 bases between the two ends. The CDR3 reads CASSHLGGGGSYEQYF. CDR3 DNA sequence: TGCGCCAGCAGCCACTTGGGGGGCGGGGGCTCCTACGAGCAGTACTTC.

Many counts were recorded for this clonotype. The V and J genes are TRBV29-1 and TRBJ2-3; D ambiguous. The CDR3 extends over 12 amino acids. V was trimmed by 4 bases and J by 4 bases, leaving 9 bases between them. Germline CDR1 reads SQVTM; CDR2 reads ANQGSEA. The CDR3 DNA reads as TGCAGCGTTGGTACGGAGTCAGATACGCAGTATTTT. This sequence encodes CSVGTESDTQYF.

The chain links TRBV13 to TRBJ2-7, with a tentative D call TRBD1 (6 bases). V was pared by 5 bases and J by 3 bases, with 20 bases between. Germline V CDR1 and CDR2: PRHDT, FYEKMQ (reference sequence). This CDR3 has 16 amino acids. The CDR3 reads CASSRRLTGSNYEQYV. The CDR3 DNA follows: TGTGCCAGCAGCCGTAGGTTAACAGGGTCGAACTACGAGCAGTACGTC.

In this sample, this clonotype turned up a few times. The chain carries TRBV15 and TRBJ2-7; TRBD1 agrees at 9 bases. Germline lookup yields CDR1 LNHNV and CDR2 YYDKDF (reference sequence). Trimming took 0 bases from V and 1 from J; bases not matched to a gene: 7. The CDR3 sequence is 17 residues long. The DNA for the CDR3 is TGTGCCACCAGCAGAGACGGGACAGGGACCTTTTCCTACGAGCAGTACTTC. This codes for CATSRDGTGTFSYEQYF. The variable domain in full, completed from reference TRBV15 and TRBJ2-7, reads DAMVIQNPRYQVTQFGKPVTLSCSQTLNHNVMYWYQQKSSQAPKLLFHYYDKDFNNEADTPDNFQSRRPNTSFCFLDIRSPGLGDTAMYLCATSRDGTGTFSYEQYFGPGTRLTVT.

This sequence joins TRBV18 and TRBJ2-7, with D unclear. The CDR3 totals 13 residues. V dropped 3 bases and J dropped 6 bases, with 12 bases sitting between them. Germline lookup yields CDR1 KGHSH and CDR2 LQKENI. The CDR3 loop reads CASSPGPDGEQYV. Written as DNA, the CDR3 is TGTGCCAGCTCACCGGGCCCGGATGGCGAGCAGTACGTC.

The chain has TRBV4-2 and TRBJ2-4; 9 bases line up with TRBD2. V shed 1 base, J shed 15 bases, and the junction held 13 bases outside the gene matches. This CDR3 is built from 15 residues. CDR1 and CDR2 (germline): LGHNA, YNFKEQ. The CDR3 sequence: CASSQGSGGPAGSYF. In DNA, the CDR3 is TGTGCCAGCAGCCAAGGAAGCGGGGGGCCGGCCGGGTCGTACTTC.

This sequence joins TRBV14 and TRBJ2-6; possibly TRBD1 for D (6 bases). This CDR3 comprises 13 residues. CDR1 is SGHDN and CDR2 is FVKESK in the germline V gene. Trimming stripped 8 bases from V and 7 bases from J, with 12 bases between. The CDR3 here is CASAPGTANVLTF. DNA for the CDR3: TGTGCCAGCGCCCCCGGGACAGCCAACGTCCTGACTTTC.

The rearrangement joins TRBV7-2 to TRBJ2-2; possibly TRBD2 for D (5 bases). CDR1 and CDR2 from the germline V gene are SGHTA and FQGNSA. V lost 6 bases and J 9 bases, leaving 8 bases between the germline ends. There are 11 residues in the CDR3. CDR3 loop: CASRFGRELFF. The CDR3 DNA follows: TGTGCCAGCAGGTTCGGGAGGGAGCTGTTTTTT.

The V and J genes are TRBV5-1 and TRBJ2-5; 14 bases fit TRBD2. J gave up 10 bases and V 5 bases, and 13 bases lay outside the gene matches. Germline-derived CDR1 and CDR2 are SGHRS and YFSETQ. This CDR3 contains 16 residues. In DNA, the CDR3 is TGCGCCAGCAGTTCCGGGACTAGCGGGGGCCCAGGTGACCAGTACTTC. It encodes CASSSGTSGGPGDQYF.

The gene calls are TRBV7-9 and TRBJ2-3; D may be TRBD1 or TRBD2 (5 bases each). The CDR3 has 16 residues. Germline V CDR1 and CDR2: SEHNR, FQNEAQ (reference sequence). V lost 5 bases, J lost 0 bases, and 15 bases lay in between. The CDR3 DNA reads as TGTGCCAGCAGCGGTCCCCGGGACGACAGCACAGATACGCAGTATTTT. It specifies CASSGPRDDSTDTQYF.

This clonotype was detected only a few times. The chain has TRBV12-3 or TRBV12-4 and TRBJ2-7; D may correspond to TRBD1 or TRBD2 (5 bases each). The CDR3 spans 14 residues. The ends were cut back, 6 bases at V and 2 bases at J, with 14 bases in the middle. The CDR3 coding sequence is TGTGCCAGCAGCCGAGAGGGACCACCCTACGAGCAGTACTTC. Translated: CASSREGPPYEQYF.